One and the same sample provided the 13 T cell receptor beta chains below, sequenced in a study of early T cells in non-severe SARS-CoV-2 infection. TCRdb re-derived calls from the 5' RACE reads in MiXCR, one entry per CDR3 protein. This table has approximately 81,000 distinct CDR3 sequences, under 15% appearing once. Sample: whole blood. The source of these receptors is an adult who was a healthcare worker with PCR-confirmed SARS-CoV-2 infection or an uninfected control (not recorded which).

The chain carries TRBV7-9 and TRBJ1-1; D is perhaps TRBD1 (5 bases). V lost 2 bases and J 2 bases, leaving 21 bases between the germline ends. This CDR3 is 18 amino acids long. CDR1 is SEHNR, CDR2 FQNEAQ, per germline (reference sequence). CDR3 in DNA: TGTGCCAGCAGCTTAAGTCTTGTGTACGGGGGGACCAACACTGAAGCTTTCTTT. It codes for CASSLSLVYGGTNTEAFF. Full variable domain (rest looked up from reference TRBV7-9 and TRBJ1-1): DTGVSQNPRHKITKRGQNVTFRCDPISEHNRLYWYRQTLGQGPEFLTYFQNEAQLEKSRLLSDRFSAERPKGSFSTLEIQRTEQGDSAMYLCASSLSLVYGGTNTEAFFGQGTRLTVV.

This clonotype was counted between two and nine times. The chain links TRBV29-1 to TRBJ2-3, with a tentative D call TRBD2 (8 bases). Trimming took off 4 bases at V and 2 bases at J, with 13 bases between the two ends. The germline CDR1 and CDR2 sequences are SQVTM and ANQGSEA. There are 14 residues in the CDR3. The CDR3 sequence: CSVAREGATDTQYF. The CDR3 DNA reads TGCAGCGTTGCCCGGGAGGGGGCCACAGATACGCAGTATTTT.

This clonotype was recorded many times. This chain uses TRBV7-9 with TRBJ2-3, with D unresolved. The CDR3 loop spans 12 amino acids. Germline V gene sequence: CDR1 SEHNR, CDR2 FQNEAQ (reference sequence). The ends were cut back, 3 bases at V and 4 bases at J, with 5 bases in the middle. The CDR3 region has the DNA TGTGCCAGCAGCTTCACCGCAGATACGCAGTATTTT. It specifies CASSFTADTQYF.

This clonotype was seen at least ten times. The V gene is TRBV30, the J gene TRBJ2-6; a possible D gene is TRBD1 (5 bases). V was cut by 4 bases and J by 1 base, with 11 bases left in between. The CDR3 sequence is 15 residues long. CDR1 is GTSNPN and CDR2 is SVGIG in the germline V gene (reference sequence). Written as DNA, the CDR3 is TGTGCCTGGAACCGTAGGGGTTCTGGGGCCAACGTCCTGACTTTC. Residues: CAWNRRGSGANVLTF. The variable domain in full, completed from reference TRBV30 and TRBJ2-6, reads SQTIHQWPATLVQPVGSPLSLECTVEGTSNPNLYWYRQAAGRGLQLLFYSVGIGQISSEVPQNLSASRPQDRQFILSSKKLLLSDSGFYLCAWNRRGSGANVLTFGAGSRLTVL.

This clonotype was recorded many times. The V call is TRBV18, the J call TRBJ2-7; the D call may be TRBD1 or TRBD2 (5 bases each). The V end was cut by 9 bases, the J end by 3 bases, with 12 bases between. Per germline, CDR1 KGHSH and CDR2 LQKENI. This CDR3 has 12 residues. The CDR3 DNA reads TGTGCCAGTTCGGGACGGATCTACGAGCAGTACTTC. Translating gives CASSGRIYEQYF.

This clonotype was seen many times. The chain joins TRBV7-2 to TRBJ2-7; tentatively, D is TRBD1 (6 bases). The CDR3 extends over 12 amino acids. CDR1 is SGHTA and CDR2 is FQGNSA in the germline V gene. Trimming took 4 bases from V and 5 from J, leaving 9 bases between them. CDR3 sequence reads: CASSSGQNEQYF. The DNA of the CDR3 is TGTGCCAGCAGCTCTGGACAGAACGAGCAGTACTTC.

Concerning this clonotype: The CDR3 does not end in the conserved phenylalanine or tryptophan, so this is likely a read error. This chain connects TRBV6-5 to TRBJ2-5; 7 bases align to TRBD2. The V and J ends lost 2 bases and 2 bases, in that order; junction bases with no gene match: 5. The CDR3 spans 15 residues. The germline V gene has CDR1 MNHEY and CDR2 SVGAGI. The CDR3 DNA reads as TGTGCCAGCAGTTACAACGGGGGAGGGCAAGAGACCCAGTACTAC. As protein: CASSYNGGGQETQYY.

The chain is built from TRBV20-1 and TRBJ1-1, with no clear D. CDR3 length: 15 residues. Germline V CDR1 and CDR2: DFQATT, SNEGSKA (reference sequence). Trimming removed 3 bases at V and 0 bases at J, with 14 bases between. The chain's CDR3 is CSASSSGALNTEAFF. The CDR3, as DNA: TGCAGTGCTAGCTCATCCGGTGCCTTGAACACTGAAGCTTTCTTT.

The chain employs TRBV10-2 and TRBJ2-7, with 11 nucleotides matching TRBD2. Germline V gene sequence: CDR1 WSHSY, CDR2 SAAADI. The junction had 6 bases not matched to a gene; V was cut back by 4 bases and J by 4 bases. CDR3 size: 15 residues. The CDR3 is CASSVTPSGRYEQYF. The CDR3 DNA follows: TGCGCCAGCAGTGTTACCCCTAGCGGGAGGTACGAGCAGTACTTC.

The rearrangement joins TRBV29-1 to TRBJ2-1, with D hard to call. This CDR3 comprises 11 residues. The germline V and J ends were trimmed by 7 bases and 4 bases, with 8 bases remaining between them. Germline CDR1 SQVTM, CDR2 ANQGSEA. CDR3 sequence: CSGDTYNEQFF. The CDR3, as DNA: TGCAGCGGAGACACATACAATGAGCAGTTCTTC.

The rearrangement uses TRBV27 and TRBJ2-2; D unclear. V was pared by 5 bases and J by 5 bases, with 6 bases between. CDR1 is MNHEY and CDR2 is SMNVEV in the germline V gene (reference sequence). The CDR3 covers 12 residues. The CDR3 region is CASSPLTGELFF. DNA of the CDR3: TGTGCCAGCAGTCCATTAACCGGGGAGCTGTTTTTT.

J is TRBJ2-5 and V is TRBV20-1; tentative D call: TRBD2 (6 bases). The CDR3 sequence is 15 residues long. Trimming removed 1 base at V and 0 bases at J, with 12 bases between. The V gene's germline CDR1 is DFQATT and CDR2 SNEGSKA (reference sequence). CDR3 region: CSARGDLGYQETQYF. CDR3 bases: TGCAGTGCTAGAGGGGACTTGGGGTACCAAGAGACCCAGTACTTC.

This clonotype was recorded many times. The chain has TRBV6-1 and TRBJ2-4; no definite D call. V was cut by 8 bases and J by 0 bases, with 11 bases left in between. The CDR3 extends over 14 amino acids. Germline loops: CDR1 MNHNS, CDR2 SASEGT. CDR3 amino acids: CASLGAGAKNIQYF. The CDR3 DNA is TGTGCCAGCTTAGGTGCAGGAGCCAAAAACATTCAGTACTTC.